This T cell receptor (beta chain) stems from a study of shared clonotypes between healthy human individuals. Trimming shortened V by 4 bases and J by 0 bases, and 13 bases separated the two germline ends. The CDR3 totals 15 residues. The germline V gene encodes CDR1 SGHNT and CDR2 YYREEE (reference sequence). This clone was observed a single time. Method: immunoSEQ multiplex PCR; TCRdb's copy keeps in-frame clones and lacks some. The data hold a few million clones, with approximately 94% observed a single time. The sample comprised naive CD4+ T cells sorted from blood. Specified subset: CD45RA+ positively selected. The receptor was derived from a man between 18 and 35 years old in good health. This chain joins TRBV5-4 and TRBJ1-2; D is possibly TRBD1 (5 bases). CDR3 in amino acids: CASSPGLFANYGYTF. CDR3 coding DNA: TGTGCCAGCAGCCCAGGGCTCTTTGCTAACTATGGCTACACCTTC. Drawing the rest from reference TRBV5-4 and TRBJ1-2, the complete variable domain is ETGVTQSPTHLIKTRGQQVTLRCSSQSGHNTVSWYQQALGQGPQFIFQYYREEENGRGNFPPRFSGLQFPNYSSELNVNALELDDSALYLCASSPGLFANYGYTFGSGTRLTVV.